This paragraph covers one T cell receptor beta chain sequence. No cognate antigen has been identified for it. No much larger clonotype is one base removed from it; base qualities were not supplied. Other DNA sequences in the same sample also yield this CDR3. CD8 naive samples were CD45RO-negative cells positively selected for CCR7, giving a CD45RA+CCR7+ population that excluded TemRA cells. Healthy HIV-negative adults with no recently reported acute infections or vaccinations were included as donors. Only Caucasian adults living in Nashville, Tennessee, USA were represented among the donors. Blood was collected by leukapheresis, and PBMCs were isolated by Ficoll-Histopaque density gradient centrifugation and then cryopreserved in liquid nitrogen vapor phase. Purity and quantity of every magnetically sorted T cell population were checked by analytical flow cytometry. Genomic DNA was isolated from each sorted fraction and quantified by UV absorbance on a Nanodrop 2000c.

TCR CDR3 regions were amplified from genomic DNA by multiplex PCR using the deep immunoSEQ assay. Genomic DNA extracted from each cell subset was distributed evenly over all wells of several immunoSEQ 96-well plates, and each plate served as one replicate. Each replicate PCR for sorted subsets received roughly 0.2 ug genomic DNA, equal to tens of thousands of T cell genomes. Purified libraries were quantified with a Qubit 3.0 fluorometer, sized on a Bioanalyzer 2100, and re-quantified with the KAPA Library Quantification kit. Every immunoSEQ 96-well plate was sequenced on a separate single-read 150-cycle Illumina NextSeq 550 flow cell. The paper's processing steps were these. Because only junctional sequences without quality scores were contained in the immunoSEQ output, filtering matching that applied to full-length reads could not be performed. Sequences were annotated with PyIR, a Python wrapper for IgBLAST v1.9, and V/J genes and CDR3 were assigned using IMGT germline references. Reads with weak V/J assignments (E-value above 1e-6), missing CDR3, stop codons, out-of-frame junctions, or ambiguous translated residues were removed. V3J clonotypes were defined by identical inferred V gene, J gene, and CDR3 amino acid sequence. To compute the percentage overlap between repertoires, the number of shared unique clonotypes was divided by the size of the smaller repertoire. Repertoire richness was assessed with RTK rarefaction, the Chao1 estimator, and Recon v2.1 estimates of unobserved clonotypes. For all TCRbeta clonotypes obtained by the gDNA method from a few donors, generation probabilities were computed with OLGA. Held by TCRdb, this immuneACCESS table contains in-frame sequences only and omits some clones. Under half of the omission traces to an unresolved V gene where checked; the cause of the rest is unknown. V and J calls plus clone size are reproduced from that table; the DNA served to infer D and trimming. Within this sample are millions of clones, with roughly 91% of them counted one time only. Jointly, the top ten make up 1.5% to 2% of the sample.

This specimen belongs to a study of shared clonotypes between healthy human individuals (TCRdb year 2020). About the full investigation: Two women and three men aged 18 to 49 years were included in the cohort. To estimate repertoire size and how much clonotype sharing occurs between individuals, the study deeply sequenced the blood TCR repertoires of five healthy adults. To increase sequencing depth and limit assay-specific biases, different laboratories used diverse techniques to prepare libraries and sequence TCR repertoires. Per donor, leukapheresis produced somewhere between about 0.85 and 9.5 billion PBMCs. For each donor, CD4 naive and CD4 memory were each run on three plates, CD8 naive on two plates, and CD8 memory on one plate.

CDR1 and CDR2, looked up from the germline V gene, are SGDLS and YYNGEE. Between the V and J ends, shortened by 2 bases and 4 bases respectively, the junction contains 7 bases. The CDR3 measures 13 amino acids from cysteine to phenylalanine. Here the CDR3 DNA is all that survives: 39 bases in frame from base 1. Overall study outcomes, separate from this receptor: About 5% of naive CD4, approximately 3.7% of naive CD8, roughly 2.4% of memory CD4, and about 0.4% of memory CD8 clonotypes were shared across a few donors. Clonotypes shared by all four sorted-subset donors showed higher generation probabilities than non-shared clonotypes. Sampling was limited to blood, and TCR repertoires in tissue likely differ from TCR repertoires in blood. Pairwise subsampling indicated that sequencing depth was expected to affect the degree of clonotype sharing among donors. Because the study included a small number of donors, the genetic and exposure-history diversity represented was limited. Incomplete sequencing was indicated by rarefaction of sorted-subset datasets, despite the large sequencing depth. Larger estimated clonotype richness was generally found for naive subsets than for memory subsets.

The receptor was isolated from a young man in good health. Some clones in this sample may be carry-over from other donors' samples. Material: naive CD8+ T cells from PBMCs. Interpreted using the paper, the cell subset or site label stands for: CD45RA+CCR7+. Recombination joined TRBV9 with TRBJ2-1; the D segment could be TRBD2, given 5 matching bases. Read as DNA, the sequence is TGTGCCAGCAGCGTCGGGGATTACAATGAGCAGTTCTTC. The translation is CASSVGDYNEQFF.